This T cell receptor (beta chain) comes out of a study of cytomegalovirus exposure and HLA in healthy donors. On this clone: No antigen is known for it.

The table came from immunoSEQ multiplex PCR; TCRdb's copy has only in-frame clones and leaves some out. The sample shows 65,000 to 80,000 clones, about 93% of them seen only once. Findings and limits, study-wide: High sensitivity and specificity were reportedly achieved when the classifier diagnosed cytomegalovirus status. The study designated 164 TCR beta chains cytomegalovirus-associated.

The study drew the donors from its approximately 120-subject validation cohort, separate from the 666-subject first cohort. This CDR3 is built from 12 residues. V was shortened by 6 bases and J by 5 bases, with 7 bases between the two germline ends. CDR1 and CDR2 (germline): MNHNY, SVGAGI (reference sequence). The receptor's source is a woman under 30 in good health and CMV-seropositive. Sequenced material: PBMCs. This chain joins TRBV6-6 and TRBJ1-4; no definite D call. The CDR3 region has the DNA TGTGCCAGCAGAAATAAAAATGAAAAACTGTTTTTT. Amino acids: CASRNKNEKLFF.